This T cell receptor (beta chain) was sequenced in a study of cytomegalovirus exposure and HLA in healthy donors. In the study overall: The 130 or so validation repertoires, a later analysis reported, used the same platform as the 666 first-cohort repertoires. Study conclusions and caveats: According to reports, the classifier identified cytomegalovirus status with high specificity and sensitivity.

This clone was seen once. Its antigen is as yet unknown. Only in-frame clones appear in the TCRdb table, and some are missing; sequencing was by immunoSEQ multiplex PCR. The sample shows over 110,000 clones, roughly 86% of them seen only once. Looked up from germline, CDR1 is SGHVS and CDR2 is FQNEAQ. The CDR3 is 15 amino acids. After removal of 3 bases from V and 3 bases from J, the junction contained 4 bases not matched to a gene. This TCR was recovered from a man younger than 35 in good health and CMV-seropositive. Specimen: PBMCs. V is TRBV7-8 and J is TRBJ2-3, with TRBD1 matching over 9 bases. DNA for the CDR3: TGTGCCAGCAGCTTTGGACAGGGGAGTACAGATACGCAGTATTTT. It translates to CASSFGQGSTDTQYF.